These T cell receptor beta chains were read from a single sample in a study of shared clonotypes between healthy human individuals. Assay: immunoSEQ multiplex PCR; the TCRdb copy retains only in-frame clones and omits some. The repertoire consists of roughly 2.1 million clones, with more than 85% occurring once and the leading ten covering roughly 1.7%. Specimen: naive CD8+ T cells from PBMCs. All receptors derive from a young man in good health. Some clones in this sample may be carry-over from other donors' samples. Both conserved end residues are part of each CDR3. A D gene is named only where the DNA matches it firmly.

V	D	J	CDR3
TRBV27	TRBD2	TRBJ2-1	CASSPGTSGRSEQFF
TRBV9	-	TRBJ2-5	CASSVALGETQYF
TRBV27	TRBD1	TRBJ2-7	CASSLGTGIYEQYF
TRBV5-4	-	TRBJ2-7	CASSSPIIEEQYF
TRBV12-5	-	TRBJ2-5	CASGLGGTQYF
TRBV5-1	TRBD1	TRBJ1-1	CASSPLGDSRFAEAFF
TRBV27	-	TRBJ2-7	CASSLTGTQTYEQYF
TRBV9	-	TRBJ2-3	CASSTQSTDTQYF
TRBV27	-	TRBJ2-1	CASSFSGTSSYNEQFF
TRBV6-1	TRBD1	TRBJ1-1	CASSDRGIMNTEAFF
TRBV7-3	TRBD2	TRBJ2-3	CASSPKNPSGRGADTQYF
TRBV7-9	-	TRBJ1-4	CASSPPIDRLNEKLFF
TRBV9	TRBD2	TRBJ2-7	CASSHRLAGGIYEQYF
TRBV13	TRBD1	TRBJ1-2	CASSFHPQGQTNYGYTF
TRBV4-1	-	TRBJ1-5	CASSQVGTGNQPQHF
TRBV29-1	-	TRBJ2-7	CSVRVGGDEQYF
TRBV9	-	TRBJ2-7	CASSVGGPGVEQYF
TRBV9	TRBD2	TRBJ2-1	CASSVARTSGTNEQFF
TRBV13	-	TRBJ1-2	CASSLVGAGAEYGYTF
TRBV18	-	TRBJ2-7	CASHSVAETTYEQYF
TRBV7-6	-	TRBJ2-1	CASSLSGLDNEQFF
TRBV12-5	-	TRBJ1-1	CASGGGRTTEAFF
TRBV7-9	-	TRBJ1-4	CASSFPEDELFF
TRBV27	-	TRBJ1-2	CASSFRGRADGYTF
TRBV6-5	-	TRBJ2-1	CASSPLERAYNEQFF
TRBV7-9	TRBD2	TRBJ2-3	CASTSGPGSTDTQYF
TRBV2	-	TRBJ2-7	CARNPGSYEQYF
TRBV27	-	TRBJ2-5	CASMGRLEETQYF
TRBV25-1	-	TRBJ2-6	CASSEYSSSGANVLTF
TRBV7-9	TRBD1	TRBJ1-2	CASSSPRIRTGEIRHGYTF
TRBV27	TRBD2	TRBJ2-5	CASSSKREGPRRQETQYF
TRBV2	-	TRBJ2-2	CASSETDFNTGELFF